The rows below give T cell receptor beta chains drawn from one sample of a study of PD-1 blockade in classical Hodgkin lymphoma. Assay: immunoSEQ multiplex PCR; the TCRdb copy retains only in-frame clones and omits some. The data show almost 100,000 clones, roughly 92% seen once. The starting material was peripheral blood mononuclear cells (PBMCs), obtained at baseline. Receptor source: a human donor with classical Hodgkin lymphoma. Both conserved end residues are trimmed from each CDR3.

TRBV5-1,ASSPVEGPYEQY
TRBV18,ASSRLTSGRAGELF
TRBV14,ASSPRGGTEAF
TRBV10-3,ASSETQGDYGYT
TRBV10-3,AIALTDTQY
TRBV27,ASSPTLPGLAGASDTQY
TRBV2,ASSGQGITEAF
TRBV7-2,ASSLMNRGEGYT
TRBV18,ASSPGFGQGSNQPQH
TRBV21-1,ASSARDRDYTGELF
TRBV6-1,ASSGTGNHQPQH
TRBV27,ASSLHSQYPQH
TRBV4-1,ASSQGSVNEKLF
TRBV29-1,SVILGDAQY
TRBV19,ASSPRGLGENTEAF
TRBV9,ASSASGSQPGELF
TRBV11-2,ASSLGSSPSTDTQY
TRBV5-1,ASSLGTRVDYEQY
TRBV5-1,ASSSGQFDSNYGYT
TRBV7-3,ASSSRQGHEQY
TRBV19,ASRTGPGELF
TRBV2,ASRHRLATYEQY
TRBV5-6,ASSFSGYSEKLF
TRBV28,ASSLAPGFTYNEQF
TRBV7-6,ASSSTWSGELF